The sequence of this TCR beta chain was determined in a study of blood T cell repertoires in COVID-19. Overall study: The United States, Italy and Spain were the sources of the acute and convalescent COVID-19 samples. Sources were T cells, B-cell-depleted T cells, or PBMCs; the material itself was cDNA or gDNA.

Profiling relied on immunoSEQ multiplex PCR, and the TCRdb table lists in-frame clones only, not all of them. The table lists fewer than 250,000 clones, around 82% of them singletons. Those who participated ranged in age from roughly 18 to 100 years and resided in about two dozen US areas. Someone with COVID-19 had been met by exposed participants within 2 weeks before study entry. The CDR3 covers 14 residues. Trimming took off 8 bases at V and 0 bases at J, with 11 bases between the two ends. CDR1 and CDR2 from the germline V gene are MNHEY and SVGAGI. This clonotype was obtained from a woman between 40 and 50 years old who had been exposed to COVID-19. J is TRBJ1-5 and V is TRBV6-5; D gene ambiguous. The sequenced material came from PBMCs or T cells enriched from blood (not recorded which). The CDR3 DNA reads TGTGCCAGCTCTATACGGAGTAGCAATCAGCCCCAGCATTTT. It translates to CASSIRSSNQPQHF.